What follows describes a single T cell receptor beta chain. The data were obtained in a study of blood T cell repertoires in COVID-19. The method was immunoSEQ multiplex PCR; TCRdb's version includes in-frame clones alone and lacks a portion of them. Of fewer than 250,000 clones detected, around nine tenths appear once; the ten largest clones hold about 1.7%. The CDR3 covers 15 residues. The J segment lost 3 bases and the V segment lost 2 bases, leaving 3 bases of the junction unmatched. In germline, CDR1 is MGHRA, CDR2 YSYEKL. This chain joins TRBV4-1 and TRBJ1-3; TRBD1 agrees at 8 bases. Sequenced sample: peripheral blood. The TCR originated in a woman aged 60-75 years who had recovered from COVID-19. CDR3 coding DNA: TGCGCCAGCAGCCAACTCAGGGGGCTTGGAAACACCATATATTTT. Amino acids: CASSQLRGLGNTIYF.